These 20 T cell receptor beta chains came from one sample sequenced in a study of blood T cells in healthy people across ages. Using a J-beta primer mix together with a sample-barcoded 5' primer, a second PCR was run for roughly 7 to 12 cycles. One entry per CDR3 protein, called by TCRdb with MiXCR from the 5' RACE reads. The top ten hold around 24% of the sample, which has fewer than 700,000 distinct CDR3 sequences, 47% seen once. Sequences were obtained from blood. Receptors were obtained from a man of 80 years or more in good health.

The J gene is TRBJ1-1, the V gene TRBV29-1; weak D call: TRBD1 (5 bases). V was clipped by 4 bases and J by 2 bases, with 20 bases between them. Looked up from germline, CDR1 is SQVTM and CDR2 is ANQGSEA. The CDR3 runs 16 residues. In nucleotides, the CDR3 is TGCAGCGTTGCCGGGGGATCGGTAGCGAGAAACACTGAAGCTTTCTTT. Translating it yields CSVAGGSVARNTEAFF.

The rearrangement uses TRBV7-9 and TRBJ1-2, with TRBD1 matching 11 bases. The V gene's germline CDR1 is SEHNR and CDR2 FQNEAQ (reference sequence). The CDR3 is 16 amino acids. V lost 5 bases to trimming and J lost 3 bases; unmatched junction nucleotides: 8. The CDR3, as DNA: TGTGCCAGCAGCATCCGGGACAGGGGGAGAGACTATGGCTACACCTTC. As protein: CASSIRDRGRDYGYTF.

This clonotype showed up many times. This chain joins TRBV6-5 and TRBJ1-2, with D hard to call. V was trimmed by 5 bases and J by 3 bases, leaving 10 bases between them. The CDR3 totals 13 residues. CDR1 is MNHEY, CDR2 SVGAGI, per germline. Written as DNA, the CDR3 is TGTGCCAGCAGTCGCCGGGATGACTATGGCTACACCTTC. The encoded protein is CASSRRDDYGYTF.

This clonotype was found a few times. The chain recombines TRBV7-2 with TRBJ2-1; the match to TRBD2 covers 10 bases. After removal of 2 bases from V and 11 bases from J, the junction contained 12 bases not matched to a gene. Per the germline V gene, CDR1 is SGHTA and CDR2 is FQGNSA. This CDR3 is built from 16 residues. The CDR3 region is CASSLISGGSPMKQFF. The CDR3 nucleotides read TGTGCCAGCAGCTTAATTAGCGGGGGGTCACCAATGAAGCAGTTCTTC.

This clonotype was seen only once. The rearrangement joins TRBV7-9 to TRBJ1-1; 7 bases fit TRBD1. The CDR3 contains 14 residues. Germline V gene data show CDR1 as SEHNR and CDR2 as FQNEAQ (reference sequence). Trimming took 2 bases from V and 5 from J; bases not matched to a gene: 5. The CDR3 spells CASSLSGGWTEAFF. The CDR3 DNA follows: TGTGCCAGCAGCTTATCAGGGGGATGGACTGAAGCTTTCTTT.

This clonotype was seen a single time. The chain uses TRBV7-2 and TRBJ2-1; a possible D gene is TRBD2 (5 bases). V lost 0 bases, J lost 6 bases, and 9 bases lay in between. The CDR3 has 14 residues. In germline, CDR1 is SGHTA, CDR2 FQGNSA. The CDR3: CASSLARSVNEQFF. The CDR3 DNA follows: TGTGCCAGCAGCTTAGCACGTAGCGTCAATGAGCAGTTCTTC.

This clonotype came up a few times. The chain has TRBV29-1 and TRBJ2-5; a possible D gene is TRBD1 (5 bases). The ends were cut back, 0 bases at V and 5 bases at J, with 7 bases in the middle. Germline V lookup: CDR1 SQVTM, CDR2 ANQGSEA. The CDR3 covers 12 residues. The CDR3 DNA is TGCAGCGTTGAAGACCCAGGGGAGACCCAGTACTTC. Amino acid sequence: CSVEDPGETQYF.

The J gene is TRBJ1-2, the V gene TRBV5-6, with D hard to call. Germline lookup yields CDR1 SGHDT and CDR2 YYEEEE. Trimming cost V 1 base and J 3 bases, with 10 bases left between them. This CDR3 spans 14 amino acids. CDR3 sequence reads: CASSLRRGDYGYTF. The CDR3 DNA follows: TGTGCCAGCAGCTTGCGGCGCGGGGACTATGGCTACACCTTC.

The chain couples TRBV4-2 to TRBJ2-3; no definite D call. Germline loops: CDR1 LGHNA, CDR2 YNFKEQ. The V gene lost 1 base and the J gene lost 10 bases, with 18 bases spanning the gap. The CDR3 contains 15 residues. CDR3 amino acids: CASSQVETALDAQYF. In DNA form, the CDR3 reads TGTGCCAGCAGCCAAGTTGAAACCGCCTTGGATGCGCAGTATTTT.

The chain employs TRBV30 and TRBJ2-3, with D unclear. Germline CDR1 reads GTSNPN; CDR2 reads SVGIG (reference sequence). With 3 bases removed from V and 0 bases from J, the gap between germline ends came to 7 bases. CDR3 length equals 13 residues. CDR3 nucleotide sequence: TGTGCCTGGAGCCACACTAGCACAGATACGCAGTATTTT. This sequence encodes CAWSHTSTDTQYF.

This CDR3 is CASSRNQGWETQYF. CDR3 DNA: TGTGCCAGCAGTCGAAACCAGGGGTGGGAGACCCAGTACTTC. The chain recombines TRBV6-2 or TRBV6-3 with TRBJ2-4; possibly TRBD1 for D (6 bases). The DNA end lines up better with TRBJ2-5; the J call may be wrong. The V gene's germline CDR1 is MNHEY and CDR2 SVGEGT. The CDR3 runs to 14 residues.

The gene calls are TRBV5-1 and TRBJ1-2, with 7 bases fitting TRBD1. With 4 bases clipped from V and 4 bases from J, the junction kept 13 bases outside the gene matches. CDR1 is SGHRS, CDR2 YFSETQ, per germline. This CDR3 contains 16 residues. Here the CDR3 reads CASSPGTESLFYGYTF. DNA for the CDR3: TGCGCCAGCAGCCCCGGGACAGAATCTTTATTCTATGGCTACACCTTC.

The chain links TRBV9 to TRBJ2-1, with D maybe TRBD1 (6 bases). The CDR3 is made up of 15 amino acids. CDR1 SGDLS and CDR2 YYNGEE come from the germline V gene. Trimming removed 0 bases at V and 4 bases at J, with 11 bases between. The CDR3 DNA follows: TGTGCCAGCAGCGTAGGCCCTCAGGGGTACAATGAGCAGTTCTTC. This gives the protein CASSVGPQGYNEQFF.

The chain is built from TRBV27 and TRBJ2-5; 9 bases fit TRBD1. The J call may be mistaken, given a closer DNA end match to TRBJ2-7. The length of the CDR3 is 16 residues. CDR1 and CDR2 from the germline V gene are MNHEY and SMNVEV (reference sequence). As DNA, the CDR3 is TGTGCCAGCAGTTTTCTCGGGGGGACAGGGTCCCACGAGCAGTACTTC. Its translation is CASSFLGGTGSHEQYF.

This sequence joins TRBV7-2 and TRBJ2-5; D assignment may be TRBD1 or TRBD2 (6 bases each). The closer fit of TRBJ2-7 to the DNA end suggests the J call may be wrong. The CDR3 is 18 amino acids. Germline CDR1 is SGHTA and CDR2 is FQGNSA. The CDR3 sequence is CASSLREGGLILSYEQYF. In nucleotides, the CDR3 is TGTGCCAGCAGCTTAAGGGAAGGGGGACTTATACTTTCCTACGAGCAGTACTTC.

This clonotype showed up just a few times. The chain joins TRBV20-1 to TRBJ2-3; a weak D match, TRBD2 (5 bases). Trimming pared 3 bases from V and 2 bases from J, leaving 15 bases between. The CDR3 runs 15 residues. The V gene's germline CDR1 is DFQATT and CDR2 SNEGSKA (reference sequence). The CDR3 is CSASRRRGDTDTQYF. Written as DNA, the CDR3 is TGCAGTGCTAGCCGCCGTCGGGGAGACACAGATACGCAGTATTTT.

This chain connects TRBV20-1 to TRBJ2-3; TRBD2 aligns across 10 bases. The CDR3 is 18 residues long. CDR1 and CDR2 from the germline V gene are DFQATT and SNEGSKA (reference sequence). The V and J ends lost 0 bases and 1 base, in that order; junction bases with no gene match: 10. DNA of the CDR3: TGCAGTGCTAGAGATTACCAGCGGGGGGGCCAAGGCACAGATACGCAGTATTTT. Residues: CSARDYQRGGQGTDTQYF.

This chain's CDR3 is CSVEVPGPSYGYTF. The CDR3 bases are TGCAGCGTTGAGGTCCCAGGGCCCAGCTATGGCTACACCTTC. The J gene is TRBJ1-2, the V gene TRBV29-1, with D maybe TRBD1 (5 bases). V dropped 3 bases and J dropped 4 bases, with 15 bases sitting between them. The CDR3 runs 14 residues. Germline V gene lookup returns CDR1 SQVTM and CDR2 ANQGSEA.

This clonotype has just a few counts. The chain couples TRBV15 to TRBJ2-1; a possible D gene is TRBD2 (6 bases). V was clipped by 4 bases and J by 6 bases, with 16 bases between them. This CDR3 has 15 amino acids. The germline V gene encodes CDR1 LNHNV and CDR2 YYDKDF (reference sequence). CDR3 region: CATSISGRPPNEQFF. The CDR3 DNA is TGTGCCACCAGCATTAGCGGACGTCCCCCCAATGAGCAGTTCTTC. The variable domain in full, completed from reference TRBV15 and TRBJ2-1, reads DAMVIQNPRYQVTQFGKPVTLSCSQTLNHNVMYWYQQKSSQAPKLLFHYYDKDFNNEADTPDNFQSRRPNTSFCFLDIRSPGLGDTAMYLCATSISGRPPNEQFFGPGTRLTVL.

This sequence joins TRBV3-1 and TRBJ1-4; TRBD1 is a possible D gene (5 bases). The CDR3 has 15 amino acids. V was clipped by 0 bases and J by 8 bases, with 13 bases between them. Germline CDR1 LGHDT, CDR2 YNNKEL (reference sequence). Here the CDR3 reads CASSQDMGRREKLFF. In nucleotides, the CDR3 is TGTGCCAGCAGCCAAGATATGGGGCGTCGGGAAAAACTGTTTTTT.